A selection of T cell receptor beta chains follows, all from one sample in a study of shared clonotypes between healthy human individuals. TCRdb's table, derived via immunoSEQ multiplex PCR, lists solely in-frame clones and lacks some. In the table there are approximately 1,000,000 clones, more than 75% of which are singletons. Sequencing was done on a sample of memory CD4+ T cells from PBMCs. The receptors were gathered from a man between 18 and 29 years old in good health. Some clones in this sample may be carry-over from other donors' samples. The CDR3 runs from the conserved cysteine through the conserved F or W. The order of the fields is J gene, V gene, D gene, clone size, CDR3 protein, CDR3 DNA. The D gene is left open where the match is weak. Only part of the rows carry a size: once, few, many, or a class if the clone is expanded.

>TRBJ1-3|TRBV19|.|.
CASTHRVISGNTIYF
TGTGCCAGTACCCATCGGGTGATCTCTGGAAACACCATATATTTT
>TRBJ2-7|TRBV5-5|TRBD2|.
CASSLEGGEDEQYF
TGTGCCAGCAGCTTGGAGGGAGGGGAGGACGAGCAGTACTTC
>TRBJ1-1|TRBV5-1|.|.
CASSLDSGRTEAFF
TGCGCCAGCAGCTTGGATTCTGGGAGGACTGAAGCTTTCTTT
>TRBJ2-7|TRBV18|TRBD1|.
CASSAPGQGAYEQYF
TGTGCCAGCTCTGCACCGGGACAGGGTGCCTACGAGCAGTACTTC
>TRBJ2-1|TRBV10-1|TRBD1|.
CASSVRGQSLDEQFF
TGCGCCAGCAGTGTAAGGGGACAGTCACTGGATGAGCAGTTCTTC
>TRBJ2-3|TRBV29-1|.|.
CSVGLTGVPDTQYF
TGCAGCGTTGGTCTAACGGGAGTCCCAGATACGCAGTATTTT
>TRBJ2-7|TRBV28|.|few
CASSRQQGWGYEQYF
TGTGCCAGCAGCCGCCAACAGGGATGGGGCTACGAGCAGTACTTC
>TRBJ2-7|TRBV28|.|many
CASTPIPRGVSEQYF
TGTGCCAGCACCCCGATTCCGAGGGGGGTTTCCGAGCAGTACTTC
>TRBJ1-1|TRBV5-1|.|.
CASSPGTARTEAFF
TGCGCCAGCAGCCCCGGGACGGCGCGTACTGAAGCTTTCTTT
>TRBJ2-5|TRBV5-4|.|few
CASSLAGGQETQYF
TGTGCCAGCAGCTTGGCCGGGGGCCAAGAGACCCAGTACTTC
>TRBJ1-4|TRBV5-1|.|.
CASSVGPSEKLFF
TGCGCCAGCAGCGTGGGACCTAGTGAAAAACTGTTTTTT
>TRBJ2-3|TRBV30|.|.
CAWRGWLSADTQYF
TGTGCCTGGAGGGGGTGGCTTAGTGCGGATACGCAGTATTTT
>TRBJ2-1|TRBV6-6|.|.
CASSSLIEQFF
TGTGCCAGCAGTTCCTTGATCGAGCAGTTCTTC
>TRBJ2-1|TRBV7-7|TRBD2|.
CASSLAGGRGEQFF
TGTGCCAGCAGCTTAGCAGGCGGGAGGGGTGAGCAGTTCTTC
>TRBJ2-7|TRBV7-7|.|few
CASSLGQGPQYF
TGTGCCAGCAGCTTAGGCCAGGGTCCGCAGTACTTC
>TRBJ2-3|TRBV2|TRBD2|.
CASSVGLAGGPDTQYF
TGTGCCAGCAGCGTTGGACTAGCGGGAGGGCCGGATACGCAGTATTTT
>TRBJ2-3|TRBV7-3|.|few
CASSSQGGFDTQYF
TGTGCCAGCAGCTCCCAAGGGGGGTTTGATACGCAGTATTTT
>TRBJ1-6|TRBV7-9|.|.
CASSWGRVDNSPLHF
TGTGCCAGCAGCTGGGGGCGGGTAGACAATTCACCCCTCCACTTT
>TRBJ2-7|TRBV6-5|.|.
CASSSPGGYEQYF
TGTGCCAGCAGTTCCCCGGGCGGCTACGAGCAGTACTTC
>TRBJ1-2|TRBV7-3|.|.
CASSLTVARDYGYTF
TGTGCCAGCAGCTTAACGGTGGCAAGGGACTATGGCTACACCTTC
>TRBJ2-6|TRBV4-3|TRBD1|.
CASSQDPGTGYSGANVLTF
TGCGCCAGCAGCCAAGATCCCGGGACAGGGTATTCTGGGGCCAACGTCCTGACTTTC
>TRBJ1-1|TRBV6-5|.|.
CASSSNLGSTEAFF
TGTGCCAGCAGTTCTAACCTGGGGAGCACTGAAGCTTTCTTT
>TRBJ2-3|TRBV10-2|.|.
CASSDGPEDLNTDTQYF
TGCGCCAGCAGTGATGGTCCCGAGGACCTCAACACAGATACGCAGTATTTT